Each of the 19 T cell receptor beta chains below was sequenced from the same sample in a study of identical twins. TCRdb reprocessed the 5' RACE reads via MiXCR and lists one record per CDR3 protein. The table records about 570,000 distinct CDR3 sequences, 9.6% of them present only once. The same data also went into a second study, on yellow fever vaccine responses in identical twins.

The source material was PBMCs. The receptors derive from a woman younger than 30 in good health.

CDR3 nucleotides: TGTGCCAGCAGTTCTTATCGGACGGACTCTGACGGCTACACCTTC. Translation gives CASSSYRTDSDGYTF. The chain is built from TRBV6-2 or TRBV6-3 and TRBJ1-2; D unclear. CDR3 size: 15 residues. The germline V and J ends were trimmed by 4 bases and 8 bases, with 20 bases remaining between them. Germline V lookup: CDR1 MNHEY, CDR2 SVGEGT.

This clonotype was detected a few times. The chain carries TRBV20-1 and TRBJ2-3, with 7 bases that match TRBD1. V lost 1 base and J lost 4; bases outside the gene matches: 5. The V gene's germline CDR1 is DFQATT and CDR2 SNEGSKA (reference sequence). The CDR3 spans 14 residues. CDR3: CSARGQGDPDTQYF. The CDR3 nucleotides read TGCAGTGCTAGAGGGCAGGGGGACCCAGATACGCAGTATTTT.

This clonotype was observed a handful of times. This CDR3 reads CSARPGAVGNQPQHF. CDR3 in DNA: TGCAGTGCCCGGCCCGGGGCGGTAGGCAATCAGCCCCAGCATTTT. The V and J genes are TRBV20-1 and TRBJ1-5, with a tentative D call TRBD1 (5 bases). The CDR3 is 15 residues long. Germline V gene lookup returns CDR1 DFQATT and CDR2 SNEGSKA (reference sequence). Trimming pared 6 bases from V and 2 bases from J, leaving 17 bases between.

This clonotype has a count of ten or more. This rearrangement joins TRBV12-3 or TRBV12-4 to TRBJ1-2; D unclear. V dropped 3 bases and J dropped 0 bases, with 5 bases sitting between them. This CDR3 has 13 residues. DNA for the CDR3: TGTGCCAGCAGTTTGCAACCTAACTATGGCTACACCTTC. Translating it yields CASSLQPNYGYTF.

At least ten counts were recorded for this clonotype. V usage is TRBV20-1 and J usage is TRBJ2-2, with unresolved D. The CDR3 covers 14 residues. The V gene's germline CDR1 is DFQATT and CDR2 SNEGSKA (reference sequence). Trimming left V 0 bases short and J 6 bases short, with 11 bases between. The CDR3 protein is CSARDVLASGELFF. DNA of the CDR3: TGCAGTGCTAGAGATGTTTTGGCCTCCGGGGAGCTGTTTTTT.

This clonotype was counted ten times or more. The V and J genes are TRBV20-1 and TRBJ2-7; D unclear. CDR1 and CDR2 from the germline V gene are DFQATT and SNEGSKA (reference sequence). Trimming pared 3 bases from V and 3 bases from J, leaving 9 bases between. The CDR3 consists of 12 residues. The CDR3 is CSASRQIYEQYF. CDR3 DNA sequence: TGCAGTGCTAGTAGGCAGATCTACGAGCAGTACTTC.

This clonotype was detected a few times. V and J are TRBV20-1 and TRBJ2-2, with D perhaps matching TRBD1 (6 bases). The germline V gene has CDR1 DFQATT and CDR2 SNEGSKA (reference sequence). The V end lost 0 bases, the J end lost 5 bases, and 22 bases lay between the germline ends. The CDR3 spans 18 residues. Written as DNA, the CDR3 is TGCAGTGCTAGAGATTTAAAGGAACAGGGCGGTAAAACCGGGGAGCTGTTTTTT. This translates into CSARDLKEQGGKTGELFF.

This clonotype was observed many times. V and J are TRBV29-1 and TRBJ2-1; 10 bases map to TRBD2. Losses at the gene ends were 0 bases for V and 7 bases for J; bases not matched to a gene: 3. The germline V gene encodes CDR1 SQVTM and CDR2 ANQGSEA. The CDR3 covers 14 residues. CDR3 protein: CSVEEGLARNEQFF. The CDR3 coding sequence is TGCAGCGTTGAAGAGGGACTAGCGAGGAATGAGCAGTTCTTC.

This clonotype was seen ten or more times. The chain uses TRBV10-2 and TRBJ1-5; 7 bases are a match to TRBD1. Trimming cost V 3 bases and J 6 bases; bases outside gene matches: 8. CDR1 WSHSY and CDR2 SAAADI come from the germline V gene. This CDR3 is 15 amino acids long. The CDR3 bases are TGCGCCAGCAGTGACGCCCTTGACAGGGCTCAGCCCCAGCATTTT. As protein: CASSDALDRAQPQHF.

This clonotype was counted many times. The CDR3 DNA sequence: TGTGCCAGCAGACAGACAGGGCTGAGCTACGAGCAGTACTTC. Translated, it gives CASRQTGLSYEQYF. The chain links TRBV2 to TRBJ2-7, with 7 bases lining up with TRBD1. CDR1 is SNHLY and CDR2 is FYNNEI in the germline V gene. V dropped 6 bases and J dropped 3; count of bases not matched to a gene: 8. This CDR3 region has 14 residues.

This clonotype was seen a handful of times. The CDR3 is CASSRRPSGRTGELFF. The CDR3 DNA follows: TGCGCCAGCAGCCGACGGCCTAGCGGGCGCACCGGGGAGCTGTTTTTT. The gene calls are TRBV5-1 and TRBJ2-2; 8 nucleotides align to TRBD2. In germline, CDR1 is SGHRS, CDR2 YFSETQ. The CDR3 is made up of 16 amino acids. The ends lost 4 bases at V and 4 bases at J; junction bases unmatched: 9.

The sample holds many counts of this clonotype. The chain couples TRBV7-2 to TRBJ2-3; tentative D call: TRBD2 (7 bases). This CDR3 region has 15 residues. Germline V gene data show CDR1 as SGHTA and CDR2 as FQGNSA. The V end was cut by 1 base, the J end by 2 bases, with 10 bases between. CDR3 DNA sequence: TGTGCCAGCAGCTTAGAACGGGGGGCCACAGATACGCAGTATTTT. It codes for CASSLERGATDTQYF. Full variable domain (remainder filled in from reference TRBV7-2 and TRBJ2-3): GAGVSQSPSNKVTEKGKDVELRCDPISGHTALYWYRQSLGQGLEFLIYFQGNSAPDKSGLPSDRFSAERTGGSVSTLTIQRTQQEDSAVYLCASSLERGATDTQYFGPGTRLTVL.

This clonotype has only a few counts. The V and J genes are TRBV5-1 and TRBJ2-3, with 8 positions matching TRBD2. The germline V gene encodes CDR1 SGHRS and CDR2 YFSETQ. The V gene end was trimmed by 0 bases and the J gene end by 2 bases; junction bases not matched to a gene: 5. CDR3 length equals 16 residues. CDR3 sequence reads: CASSLATGGLTDTQYF. DNA for the CDR3: TGCGCCAGCAGCTTGGCCACGGGGGGGCTCACAGATACGCAGTATTTT.

The sample holds many counts of this clonotype. V usage is TRBV6-1 and J usage is TRBJ2-1, with TRBD1 identical over 12 bases. Germline CDR1 is MNHNS and CDR2 is SASEGT. J was trimmed by 9 bases and V by 5 bases; bases with no gene match: 8. CDR3 length: 15 amino acids. The CDR3 reads CASSPRGTGGGEQFF. CDR3 sequence (DNA): TGTGCCAGCAGTCCACGAGGGACAGGGGGCGGTGAGCAGTTCTTC.

This clonotype has ten or more counts. V usage is TRBV6-6 and J usage is TRBJ1-2; D possibly corresponds to TRBD1 (5 bases). This CDR3 has 13 amino acids. The V and J ends lost 2 bases and 7 bases respectively, with 11 bases between them. Germline loops: CDR1 MNHNY, CDR2 SVGAGI (reference sequence). This CDR3 is CASSYPREGGYTF. The CDR3 DNA follows: TGTGCCAGCAGTTACCCCAGGGAAGGTGGCTACACCTTC.

Concerning this clonotype itself: This could be a read error, since a much larger clone is one nucleotide away. CDR3: CARSQVTEKLFF. In DNA form, the CDR3 reads TGCGCCAGAAGCCAAGTAACGGAAAAACTGTTTTTT. V is TRBV4-3 and J is TRBJ1-4; D is unresolved. The CDR3 contains 12 residues. Germline V gene lookup returns CDR1 LGHNA and CDR2 YSLEER.

V usage is TRBV12-3 or TRBV12-4 and J usage is TRBJ1-5; 7 bases fit TRBD1. The CDR3 contains 15 residues. V shed 7 bases, J shed 3 bases, and the junction held 9 bases outside the gene matches. Here the CDR3 reads CASTPGQRDNQPQHF. The CDR3 region has the DNA TGTGCCAGCACCCCGGGACAGCGTGACAATCAGCCCCAGCATTTT.

V usage is TRBV10-3 and J usage is TRBJ1-4; D not resolved. The V gene lost 0 bases and the J gene lost 5 bases, with 13 bases spanning the gap. Per the germline V gene, CDR1 is ENHRY and CDR2 is SYGVKD. The CDR3 contains 16 residues. CDR3 coding DNA: TGTGCCATCAGTGAGTCGCGGACCGGGTCGAATGAAAAACTGTTTTTT. Protein: CAISESRTGSNEKLFF.

This clonotype was seen more than once but under ten times. V usage is TRBV20-1 and J usage is TRBJ2-7; D perhaps matches TRBD1 (5 bases). The CDR3 runs 16 residues. With 1 base removed from V and 4 bases from J, the gap between germline ends came to 20 bases. CDR1 DFQATT and CDR2 SNEGSKA come from the germline V gene (reference sequence). The CDR3 DNA is TGCAGTGCTAGAGTCCCTCAGCCGGGCCCAGGGTACGAGCAGTACTTC. This codes for CSARVPQPGPGYEQYF.